The following is a TCR beta chain sequence with its context. Included were adult ileal or ileocolonic Crohn's patients indicated for ileocolonic resection. This CDR3 comprises 16 residues. The V gene end was trimmed by 7 bases and the J gene end by 4 bases; junction bases not matched to a gene: 12. Per the germline V gene, CDR1 is SGHRS and CDR2 is YFSETQ. This record belongs to a study of T cell repertoires in ileal Crohn's disease. Study details: Approximately 35% were active smokers at surgery; median disease duration was around 7.9 years. Postoperative therapy was given to about half: more than 10 thiopurines, 18 anti-TNF agents.

Five hundred nanograms of biopsy DNA per sample underwent TCRB immunosequencing. Assay: immunoSEQ multiplex PCR; the TCRdb copy retains only in-frame clones and omits some. This table has a few thousand clones, about 67% appearing once. This sequence joins TRBV5-1 and TRBJ1-1; TRBD1 aligns across 11 bases. The TCR was taken from an adult with Crohn's disease. Material: ileal tissue. The DNA for the CDR3 is TGCGCCAGCTCTAACGGACAGGGGGCTTGGGGCACTGAAGCTTTCTTT. Residues: CASSNGQGAWGTEAFF.